The clone carrying this TCR beta chain showed up just once. These data originate in a study of blood T cell repertoires in COVID-19. As for the study in general: Samples of COVID-19 (acute and convalescent) were obtained from the United States, Italy and Spain.

In the study's own analysis: Amplification from reference gene primers served as the basis for estimated nucleated cell counts. TCRdb keeps only in-frame clones here, not all; method: immunoSEQ multiplex PCR. V, J and clone size are those of that table, while D and trimming were read from the DNA. The sample has fewer than 200,000 clones, over 75% seen once. The germline V gene has CDR1 MGHRA and CDR2 YSYEKL. This CDR3 comprises 17 residues. V trimming: 2 bases; J trimming: 5 bases; junction bases outside the gene matches: 10. J is TRBJ2-3 and V is TRBV4-1, with 10 nucleotides matching TRBD2. The source of this sequence is a woman in her 70s with acute or convalescent COVID-19. The sequencing input was peripheral blood. CDR3 sequence (DNA): TGCGCCAGCAGCCAAAAAAAACTAGCGGGACCCGGAGATACGCAGTATTTT. Amino acid sequence: CASSQKKLAGPGDTQYF.